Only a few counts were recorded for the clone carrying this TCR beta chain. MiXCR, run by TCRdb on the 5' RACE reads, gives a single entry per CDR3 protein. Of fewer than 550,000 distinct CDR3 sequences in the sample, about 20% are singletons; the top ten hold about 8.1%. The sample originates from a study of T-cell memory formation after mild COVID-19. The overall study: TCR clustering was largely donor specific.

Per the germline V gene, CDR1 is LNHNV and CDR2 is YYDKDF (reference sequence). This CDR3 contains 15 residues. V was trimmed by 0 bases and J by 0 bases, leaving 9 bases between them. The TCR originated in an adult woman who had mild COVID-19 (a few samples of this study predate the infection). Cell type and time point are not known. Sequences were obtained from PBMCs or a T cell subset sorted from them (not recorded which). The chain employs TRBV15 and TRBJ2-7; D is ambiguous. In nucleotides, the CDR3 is TGTGCCACCAGCAGAGAATCGGGCGCCTCCTACGAGCAGTACTTC. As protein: CATSRESGASYEQYF.